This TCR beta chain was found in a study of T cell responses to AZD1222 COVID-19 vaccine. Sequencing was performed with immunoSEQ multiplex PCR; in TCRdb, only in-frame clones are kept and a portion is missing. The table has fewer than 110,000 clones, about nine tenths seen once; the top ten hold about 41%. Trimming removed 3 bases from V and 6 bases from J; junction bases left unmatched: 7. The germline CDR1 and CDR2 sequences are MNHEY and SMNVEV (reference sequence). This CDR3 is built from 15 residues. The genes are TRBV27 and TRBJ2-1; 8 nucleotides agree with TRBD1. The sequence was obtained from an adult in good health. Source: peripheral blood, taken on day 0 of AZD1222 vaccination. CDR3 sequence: CASSFSRGRPNEQFF. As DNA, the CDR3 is TGTGCCAGCAGTTTTTCCAGGGGGCGCCCCAATGAGCAGTTCTTC.